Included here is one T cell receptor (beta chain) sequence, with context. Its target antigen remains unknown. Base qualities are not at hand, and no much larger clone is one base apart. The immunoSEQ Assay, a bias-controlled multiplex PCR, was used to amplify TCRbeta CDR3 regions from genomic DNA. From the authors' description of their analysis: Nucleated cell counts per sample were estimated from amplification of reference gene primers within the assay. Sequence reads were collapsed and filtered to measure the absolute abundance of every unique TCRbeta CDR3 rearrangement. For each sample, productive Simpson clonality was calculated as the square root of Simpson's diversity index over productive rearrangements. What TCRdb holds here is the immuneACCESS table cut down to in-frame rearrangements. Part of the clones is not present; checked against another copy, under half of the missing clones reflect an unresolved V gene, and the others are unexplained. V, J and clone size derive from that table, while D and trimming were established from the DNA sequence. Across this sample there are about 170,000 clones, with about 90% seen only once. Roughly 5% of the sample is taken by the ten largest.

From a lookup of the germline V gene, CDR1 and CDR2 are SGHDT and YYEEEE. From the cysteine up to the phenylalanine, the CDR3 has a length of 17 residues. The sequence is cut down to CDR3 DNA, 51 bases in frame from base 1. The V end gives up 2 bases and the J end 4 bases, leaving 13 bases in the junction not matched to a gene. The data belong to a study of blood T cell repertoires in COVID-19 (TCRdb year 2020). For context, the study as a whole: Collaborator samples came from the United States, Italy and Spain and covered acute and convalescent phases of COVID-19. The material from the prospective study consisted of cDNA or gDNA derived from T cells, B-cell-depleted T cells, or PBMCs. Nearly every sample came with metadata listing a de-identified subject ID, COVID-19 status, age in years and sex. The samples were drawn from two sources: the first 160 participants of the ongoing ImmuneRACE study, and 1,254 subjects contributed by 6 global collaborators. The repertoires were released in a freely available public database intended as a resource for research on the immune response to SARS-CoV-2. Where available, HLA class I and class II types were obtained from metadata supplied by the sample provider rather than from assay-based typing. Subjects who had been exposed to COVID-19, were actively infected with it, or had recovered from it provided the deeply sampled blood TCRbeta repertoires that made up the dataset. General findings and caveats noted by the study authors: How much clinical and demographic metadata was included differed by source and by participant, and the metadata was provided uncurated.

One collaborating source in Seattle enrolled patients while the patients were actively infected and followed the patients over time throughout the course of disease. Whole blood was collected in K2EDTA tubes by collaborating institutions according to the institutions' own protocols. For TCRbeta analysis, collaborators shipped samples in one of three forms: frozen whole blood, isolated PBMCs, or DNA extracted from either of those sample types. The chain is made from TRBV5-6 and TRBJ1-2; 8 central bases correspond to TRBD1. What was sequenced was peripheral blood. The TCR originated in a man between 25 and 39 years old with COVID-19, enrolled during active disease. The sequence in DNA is TGTGCCAGCAGCTTTTTTTTCGGACAGGGATCCTTCTATGGCTACACCTTC. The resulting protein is CASSFFFGQGSFYGYTF.